The 5 T cell receptor beta chains in this list originate from one sample, sequenced in a study of control samples from healthy donors and cancer patients. Measured with immunoSEQ multiplex PCR; TCRdb has only the in-frame clones, and not every one. The sample shows around 140,000 clones, roughly 93% of them seen only once. The sequenced sample was blood. The origin of the receptors is a man aged 18 to 30 in good health.

This clone was observed a single time. The chain is built from TRBV7-2 and TRBJ1-2; D is unresolved. This CDR3 contains 15 residues. V lost 7 bases and J 6 bases, leaving 21 bases between the germline ends. Germline loops: CDR1 SGHTA, CDR2 FQGNSA. The chain's CDR3 is CASISQLVGADGYTF. In nucleotides, the CDR3 is TGTGCCAGCATCTCGCAACTGGTGGGAGCTGATGGCTACACCTTC.

The rearrangement links TRBV11-2 to TRBJ1-3, with D maybe TRBD1 (5 bases). Germline V CDR1 and CDR2: SGHAT, FQNNGV. The CDR3 is 17 residues long. With 1 base removed from V and 0 bases from J, the gap between germline ends came to 13 bases. CDR3 region: CASSLGLGQISGNTIYF. CDR3 sequence (DNA): TGTGCCAGCAGCTTAGGTCTCGGACAAATCTCTGGAAACACCATATATTTT.

Here the CDR3 DNA reads TGTGCCAGCAGTGAAGCTTTAGCCGGGGGCGGAAGGTATTTT. Translated, it gives CASSEALAGGGRYF. The chain is built from TRBV2 and TRBJ2-3; D tentatively reads TRBD1 or TRBD2 (6 bases each). The CDR3 totals 14 residues. V lost 0 bases and J lost 14, with 18 bases in between. Per germline, CDR1 SNHLY and CDR2 FYNNEI.

This chain uses TRBV7-2 with TRBJ2-7; D possibly corresponds to TRBD2 (5 bases). Trimming pared 6 bases from V and 5 bases from J, leaving 17 bases between. Per germline, CDR1 SGHTA and CDR2 FQGNSA. The CDR3 contains 14 residues. The CDR3 spells CASSLPEGRHEQYF. The CDR3 DNA sequence: TGTGCCAGCAGTCTCCCCGAGGGTCGGCACGAGCAGTACTTC.

This chain connects TRBV24-1 to TRBJ1-5, with TRBD1 matching 8 bases. CDR3 length: 16 residues. The germline V gene encodes CDR1 KGHDR and CDR2 SFDVKD. Unmatched junction bases numbered 11, after V lost 4 bases and J lost 7 bases. The CDR3 DNA reads TGTGCCACCAGTGACGCGACAGGGGCGATGGGGCAGCCCCAGCATTTT. Translation gives CATSDATGAMGQPQHF.